The 6 T cell receptor beta chains below were found in one sample sequenced in a study of cytotoxic CD8 clonotypes in ibrutinib-treated CLL. The data were produced by immunoSEQ multiplex PCR, yet TCRdb's version contains in-frame clones alone and is incomplete. The sample includes 20,000 to 30,000 clones, 70% to 75% seen only once; the top ten take over 35%. The specimen comprised PBMCs, sampled after 12 months of ibrutinib treatment. All receptors derive from a human donor with chronic lymphocytic leukemia.

The genes are TRBV29-1 and TRBJ1-2, with 9 bases identical to TRBD1. CDR1 SQVTM and CDR2 ANQGSEA come from the germline V gene. The CDR3 consists of 12 residues. V lost 8 bases and J lost 8; bases outside the gene matches: 9. CDR3 loop: CSLRDREGGYTF. The CDR3 region has the DNA TGCAGCCTTCGGGACAGGGAAGGGGGCTACACCTTC.

This clone showed up just a few times. V is TRBV7-9 and J is TRBJ2-3; no clear D gene. The length of the CDR3 is 13 residues. Germline CDR1 is SEHNR and CDR2 is FQNEAQ (reference sequence). V lost 3 bases, J lost 6 bases, and 10 bases lay in between. CDR3 protein: CASSFQGRDTQYF. In DNA, the CDR3 is TGTGCCAGCAGCTTTCAAGGTCGGGATACGCAGTATTTT.

V usage is TRBV16 and J usage is TRBJ2-5, with 9 positions matching TRBD1. Per germline, CDR1 KGHSY and CDR2 FQNENV. Trimming at V came to 4 bases and at J to 4 bases, leaving 7 bases not matched to a gene. The CDR3 length is 15 residues. DNA of the CDR3: TGTGCCAGCAGCCCCTCCGGACAGGGGTCAGAGACCCAGTACTTC. Its translation is CASSPSGQGSETQYF.

This clone appeared once. The V call is TRBV18, the J call TRBJ2-5; D unclear. Germline V gene sequence: CDR1 KGHSH, CDR2 LQKENI. This CDR3 comprises 13 residues. V gave up 3 bases and J gave up 4 bases, with 9 bases separating them. The CDR3 loop reads CASSPTNLETQYF. The CDR3, as DNA: TGTGCCAGCTCACCCACCAATCTAGAGACCCAGTACTTC.

This clone was seen more than once but under ten times. The V call is TRBV2, the J call TRBJ1-2; D remains ambiguous. The V gene's germline CDR1 is SNHLY and CDR2 FYNNEI. The CDR3 spans 13 residues. Trimming took 5 bases from V and 5 from J, leaving 12 bases between them. The chain's CDR3 is CASSPGKTYGYTF. As DNA, the CDR3 is TGTGCCAGCAGTCCCGGGAAGACATATGGCTACACCTTC. The full variable domain, in which reference TRBV2 and TRBJ1-2 provide the parts outside the CDR3, is EPEVTQTPSHQVTQMGQEVILRCVPISNHLYFYWYRQILGQKVEFLVSFYNNEISEKSEIFDDQFSVERPDGSNFTLKIRSTKLEDSAMYFCASSPGKTYGYTFGSGTRLTVV.

V usage is TRBV7-6 and J usage is TRBJ1-3, with D possibly being TRBD1 (5 bases). V was cut by 1 base and J by 0 bases, with 10 bases left in between. From germline, CDR1 is SGHVS and CDR2 FNYEAQ. This CDR3 is 16 amino acids long. The CDR3 spells CASSLGRGGSGNTIYF. CDR3 bases: TGTGCCAGCAGCTTAGGTCGGGGGGGCTCTGGAAACACCATATATTTT.